The T cell receptor beta chain described here comes from a study of technical replicates of blood from a few donors. Clones were read by immunoSEQ multiplex PCR, and TCRdb kept only the in-frame ones, dropping some. This sample carries tens of thousands of clones, almost 98% of them seen once, and the ten largest clones take 0.2% to 0.25%. Germline CDR1 is SGHRS and CDR2 is YFSETQ. V trimming: 3 bases; J trimming: 5 bases; junction bases outside the gene matches: 16. The CDR3 is 17 amino acids. This clonotype was sampled from a human donor in good health. This chain links TRBV5-1 with TRBJ2-7; 8 bases align to TRBD1. Sample: T cells isolated from PBMCs. The CDR3 reads CASSYWGTGGEWDEQYF. The CDR3 DNA reads as TGCGCCAGCAGCTACTGGGGAACAGGGGGTGAATGGGACGAGCAGTACTTC.